This T cell receptor (beta chain) stems from a study of cytomegalovirus exposure and HLA in healthy donors. Study summary: Out of roughly 170 million T cells, an earlier analysis found about 100 million unique TCR beta sequences in total. General study findings and limits: Cytomegalovirus status, reportedly, was diagnosed with high specificity and sensitivity by the classifier. When the data were analyzed later, several of the most significant clusters appeared to be linked to common viral pathogens. No immune exposure information besides CMV serostatus was available.

Germline V gives CDR1 SGHDT, CDR2 YYEEEE. The CDR3 consists of 16 residues. V shed 4 bases, J shed 5 bases, and the junction held 11 bases outside the gene matches. A word on this clone: Its specificity is not known.

13 Jbeta primers and 60 Vbeta primers were used for the PCR. The repertoire was sequenced with immunoSEQ multiplex PCR; TCRdb's copy has only in-frame clones and lacks some. The data show around 140,000 clones, more than 75% seen once. This receptor was obtained from a man aged 50-59 years in good health and CMV-seronegative. The sequenced material came from PBMCs. This chain uses TRBV5-6 with TRBJ2-2; TRBD1 matches at 7 bases. This chain's CDR3 is CASSPETGVGTGELFF. DNA of the CDR3: TGTGCCAGCAGCCCAGAAACAGGGGTAGGGACCGGGGAGCTGTTTTTT. The entire variable domain, with the rest obtained from reference TRBV5-6 and TRBJ2-2, is as follows: DAGVTQSPTHLIKTRGQQVTLRCSPKSGHDTVSWYQQALGQGPQFIFQYYEEEERQRGNFPDRFSGHQFPNYSSELNVNALLLGDSALYLCASSPETGVGTGELFFGEGSRLTVL.